These 5 T cell receptor beta chains share one sample of origin, sequenced in a study of shared clonotypes between healthy human individuals. The naive CD8 subset, CD45RO-negative cells positively selected for CCR7, excluded terminally differentiated effector memory CD45RA+ cells. Clones were sequenced by immunoSEQ multiplex PCR, and TCRdb holds only the in-frame ones, with some missing. The data contain around 2,000,000 clones, less than 95% of them singletons. Material for sequencing was naive CD8+ T cells sorted from blood. The receptor set was obtained from a man younger than 35 in good health.

The rearrangement links TRBV10-1 to TRBJ1-1, with 8 bases identical to TRBD1. This CDR3 contains 12 residues. Germline V gene lookup returns CDR1 WNHNN and CDR2 SYGVQD (reference sequence). Trimming took 4 bases from V and 5 from J; bases not matched to a gene: 0. In DNA, the CDR3 is TGCGCCAGCAGTGGACAGGGGACTGAAGCTTTCTTT. Its translation is CASSGQGTEAFF.

The chain joins TRBV10-3 to TRBJ2-7; 7 nucleotides agree with TRBD1. CDR3 size: 13 residues. V shed 6 bases and J 3 bases; nucleotides not matched to a gene: 5. The germline CDR1 and CDR2 sequences are ENHRY and SYGVKD. CDR3 loop: CAIRAGTDYEQYF. The CDR3 nucleotides are TGTGCCATCAGGGCCGGGACAGACTACGAGCAGTACTTC.

The rearrangement uses TRBV9 and TRBJ2-7; 7 bases match TRBD2. Trimming removed 0 bases from V and 0 bases from J; junction bases left unmatched: 6. From germline, CDR1 is SGDLS and CDR2 YYNGEE. The CDR3 is made up of 16 amino acids. CDR3: CASSVGDYHLSYEQYF. In DNA, the CDR3 is TGTGCCAGCAGCGTAGGGGACTACCATCTCTCCTACGAGCAGTACTTC. The full variable domain, with the rest looked up from reference TRBV9 and TRBJ2-7, is DSGVTQTPKHLITATGQRVTLRCSPRSGDLSVYWYQQSLDQGLQFLIQYYNGEERAKGNILERFSAQQFPDLHSELNLSSLELGDSALYFCASSVGDYHLSYEQYFGPGTRLTVT.

The V call is TRBV14, the J call TRBJ2-1; no clear D gene. The CDR3 totals 13 residues. CDR1 is SGHDN and CDR2 is FVKESK in the germline V gene. Deletions cut 2 bases from V and 4 bases from J, with 6 bases between. CDR3 DNA sequence: TGTGCCAGCAGCCAACTCGGGTACAATGAGCAGTTCTTC. It is translated as CASSQLGYNEQFF.

The chain combines TRBV27 with TRBJ1-5; D gene ambiguous. This CDR3 spans 14 amino acids. Deletions cut 4 bases from V and 0 bases from J, with 7 bases between. Germline values: CDR1 MNHEY, CDR2 SMNVEV (reference sequence). The CDR3 region has the DNA TGTGCCAGCAGTTCGGCCTTTAGCAATCAGCCCCAGCATTTT. It codes for CASSSAFSNQPQHF.